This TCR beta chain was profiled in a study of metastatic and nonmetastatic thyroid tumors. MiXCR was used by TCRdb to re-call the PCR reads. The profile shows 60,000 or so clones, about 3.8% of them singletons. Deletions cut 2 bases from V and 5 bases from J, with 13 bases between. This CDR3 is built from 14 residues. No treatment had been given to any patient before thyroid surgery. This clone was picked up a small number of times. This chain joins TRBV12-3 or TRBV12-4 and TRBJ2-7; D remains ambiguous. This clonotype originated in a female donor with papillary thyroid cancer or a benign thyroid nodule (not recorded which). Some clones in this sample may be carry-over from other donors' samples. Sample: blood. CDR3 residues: CASSLRHLADEQYF. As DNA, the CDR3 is TGTGCCAGCAGTTTACGGCATTTGGCCGACGAGCAGTACTTC.